This T cell receptor beta chain was sequenced during a study of control samples from healthy donors and cancer patients (dated by TCRdb to 2018 to 2020). In regard to this clone: Its antigen specificity is not known. No base quality information exists; no much larger clone differs at one position.

Library method: the immunoSEQ multiplex PCR assay. The table was pulled from immuneACCESS by TCRdb, which kept in-frame rearrangements only. Such tables lose some clones; where checked, under half of the loss comes from unresolved V genes, and the rest has no known cause. Present in this sample are about 150,000 clones, 93% of which were seen just once. Of the sample, more than 5% falls within the top ten clones. Including cysteine and phenylalanine, the CDR3 has 19 amino acids. The kept DNA is CDR3 alone, 57 bases in frame from the first base. V is cut back by 4 bases and J by 0 bases, with 17 bases in the junction unmatched. As encoded in the germline V gene, CDR1 is MGHRA while CDR2 is YSYEKL.

Sequences were obtained from blood. The sequence joins TRBV4-1 to TRBJ1-1, with 7 junctional bases fitting TRBD1. The sequence derives from a man younger than 30 in good health. The CDR3 is CASSLVVGRGPTMNTEAFF. The nucleotide sequence reads TGCGCCAGCAGCCTTGTGGTAGGTAGGGGGCCTACAATGAACACTGAAGCTTTCTTT.